A single T cell receptor (beta chain) is shown here with its context. What it binds is unknown. Using immunoSEQ multiplex PCR, the repertoire was profiled, and TCRdb retains in-frame clones only, with some absent. Of 14,000 or so clones listed, under 80% are singletons. With no exception, relapse followed autologous stem cell transplantation in all patients, and brentuximab vedotin exposure varied. This entry comes from a study of PD-1 blockade in classical Hodgkin lymphoma. Study findings and constraints: In CD4+ cells, TCR diversity went up significantly by C4D1, but in CD8+ cells it did not.

The germline CDR1 and CDR2 sequences are SGHRS and YFSETQ. The CDR3 loop spans 15 amino acids. Losses at the gene ends were 7 bases for V and 3 bases for J; bases not matched to a gene: 11. The material sequenced was peripheral blood mononuclear cells (PBMCs), taken before the second cycle of nivolumab. This sequence was found in a human donor with classical Hodgkin lymphoma. This chain links TRBV5-1 with TRBJ2-7, with 9 positions matching TRBD1. The CDR3 is CASALGGQGGYEQYF. CDR3 sequence (DNA): TGCGCCAGCGCGTTAGGGGGACAGGGTGGCTACGAGCAGTACTTC.